Listed here is a single TCR beta chain. This sample was taken from a study of T cell changes during pregnancy in multiple sclerosis. This CDR3 is built from 14 residues. Trimming left V 0 bases short and J 4 bases short, with 7 bases between. Germline loops: CDR1 SGDLS, CDR2 YYNGEE. The data were produced by immunoSEQ multiplex PCR, yet TCRdb's version contains in-frame clones alone and is incomplete. The table includes 60,000 or so clones, about 92% detected once. The sequencing here drew on peripheral blood, taken in the first trimester of pregnancy. This chain links TRBV9 with TRBJ2-2; D unclear. This clonotype was sampled from a female donor with multiple sclerosis, enrolled in a pregnancy study. CDR3 in amino acids: CASSVVEATGELFF. The DNA for the CDR3 is TGTGCCAGCAGCGTAGTAGAGGCCACCGGGGAGCTGTTTTTT.